Shown below are 9 T cell receptor beta chains from a single sample sequenced in a study of T cell responses to AZD1222 COVID-19 vaccine. Generated by immunoSEQ multiplex PCR, the TCRdb table keeps only in-frame clones and is missing some. The data contain more than 85,000 clones, roughly 92% of them seen just once; the ten biggest clones take up approximately 8%. The material sequenced was peripheral blood, taken on day 0 of AZD1222 vaccination. The source of these receptors is an adult in good health.

The V gene is TRBV4-1, the J gene TRBJ1-5, with 10 bases aligning to TRBD1. This CDR3 has 16 amino acids. Germline trimming cut 4 bases from V and 4 bases from J; bases unmatched to any gene: 7. The germline V gene encodes CDR1 MGHRA and CDR2 YSYEKL. The CDR3 loop reads CASSPRPGQGNQPQHF. CDR3 nucleotide sequence: TGCGCCAGCAGCCCCCGTCCGGGACAGGGGAATCAGCCCCAGCATTTT.

CDR3 coding DNA: TGTGCCAGCAGTTCACGGACCGGGCCCAATCAGCCCCAGCATTTT. Translating gives CASSSRTGPNQPQHF. This chain connects TRBV27 to TRBJ1-5, with D unresolved. Germline-derived CDR1 and CDR2 are MNHEY and SMNVEV (reference sequence). This CDR3 has 15 residues. V was pared by 4 bases and J by 3 bases, with 13 bases between.

The chain uses TRBV29-1 and TRBJ1-2; 8 bases fit TRBD1. CDR3 length: 12 residues. CDR1 SQVTM and CDR2 ANQGSEA come from the germline V gene. The V gene end was trimmed by 5 bases and the J gene end by 7 bases; junction bases not matched to a gene: 6. CDR3 DNA: TGCAGCGTTCTTACAGGGGGTCGTGGCTACACCTTC. Amino acids: CSVLTGGRGYTF.

This chain uses TRBV3-1 (or the pseudogene TRBV3-2) with TRBJ1-2, with D maybe TRBD1 (5 bases). The CDR3 contains 17 residues. CDR1 is LGHDT, CDR2 YNNKEL, per germline (reference sequence). V lost 4 bases to trimming and J lost 2 bases, with 20 bases between them. This CDR3 reads CASSPSSPGRANYGYTF. The CDR3 DNA reads TGTGCCAGCAGCCCCTCCTCCCCGGGGCGGGCGAACTATGGCTACACCTTC.

The rearrangement links TRBV2 to TRBJ1-2; 7 bases are a match to TRBD1. V shed 6 bases and J 7 bases; nucleotides not matched to a gene: 8. The length of the CDR3 is 13 residues. Germline V gene lookup returns CDR1 SNHLY and CDR2 FYNNEI. The CDR3 reads CASRTGREGGYTF. In nucleotides, the CDR3 is TGTGCCAGCAGGACAGGGAGGGAGGGTGGCTACACCTTC.

The chain combines TRBV12-3 or TRBV12-4 with TRBJ1-1; D perhaps matches TRBD1 (6 bases). The V and J ends lost 3 bases and 8 bases respectively, with 10 bases between them. The CDR3 runs to 12 residues. The CDR3 protein is CASSFGGPEAFF. Written as DNA, the CDR3 is TGTGCCAGCAGTTTCGGGGGGCCGGAAGCTTTCTTT.

V and J are TRBV5-1 and TRBJ2-5; D remains ambiguous. Trimming cost V 0 bases and J 2 bases, with 11 bases left between them. The CDR3 runs 15 residues. CDR1 is SGHRS and CDR2 is YFSETQ in the germline V gene. Written as DNA, the CDR3 is TGCGCCAGCAGCTTGGCGGCAGCAAATCAAGAGACCCAGTACTTC. It yields the protein CASSLAAANQETQYF.

The chain recombines TRBV28 with TRBJ2-7; 11 nucleotides line up with TRBD2. The CDR3 is 15 residues long. Germline-derived CDR1 and CDR2 are MDHEN and SYDVKM. Losses at the gene ends were 8 bases for V and 2 bases for J; bases not matched to a gene: 8. The CDR3 sequence: CASLTSGTLTYEQYF. The CDR3 DNA is TGTGCCAGCCTGACTAGCGGGACCCTTACCTACGAGCAGTACTTC.

V and J are TRBV19 and TRBJ1-1; no reliable D call. Germline V lookup: CDR1 LNHDA, CDR2 SQIVND (reference sequence). This CDR3 is 12 amino acids long. V was pared by 5 bases and J by 0 bases, with 4 bases between. CDR3 sequence (DNA): TGTGCCAGTAGTTGGGTGAACACTGAAGCTTTCTTT. This sequence encodes CASSWVNTEAFF.